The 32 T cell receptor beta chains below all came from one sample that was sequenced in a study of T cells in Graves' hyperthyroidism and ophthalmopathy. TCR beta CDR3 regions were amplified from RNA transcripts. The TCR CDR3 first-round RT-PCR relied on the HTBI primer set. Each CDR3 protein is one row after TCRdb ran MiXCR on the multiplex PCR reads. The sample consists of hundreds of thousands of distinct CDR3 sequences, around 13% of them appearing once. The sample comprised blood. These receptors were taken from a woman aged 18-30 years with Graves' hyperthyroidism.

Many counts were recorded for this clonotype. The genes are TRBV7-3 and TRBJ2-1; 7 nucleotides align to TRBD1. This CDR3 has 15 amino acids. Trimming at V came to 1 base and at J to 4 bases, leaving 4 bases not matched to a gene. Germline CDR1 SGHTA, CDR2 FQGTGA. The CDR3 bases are TGTGCCAGCAGCTTAATGACAGGGAGATACAATGAGCAGTTCTTC. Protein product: CASSLMTGRYNEQFF.

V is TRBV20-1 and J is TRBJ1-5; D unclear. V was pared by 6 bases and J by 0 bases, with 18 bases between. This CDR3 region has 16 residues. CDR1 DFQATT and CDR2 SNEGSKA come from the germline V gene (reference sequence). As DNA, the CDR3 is TGCAGTGCCATTCGACCGGGCGTCTATAGCAATCAGCCCCAGCATTTT. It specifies CSAIRPGVYSNQPQHF.

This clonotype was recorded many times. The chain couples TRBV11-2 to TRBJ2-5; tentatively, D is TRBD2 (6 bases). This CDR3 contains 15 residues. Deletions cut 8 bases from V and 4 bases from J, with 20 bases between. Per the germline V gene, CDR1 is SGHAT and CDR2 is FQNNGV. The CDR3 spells CASSIEGGWGETQYF. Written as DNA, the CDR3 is TGTGCCAGCTCCATAGAGGGAGGTTGGGGAGAGACCCAGTACTTC. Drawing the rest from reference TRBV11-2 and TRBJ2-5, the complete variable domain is EAGVAQSPRYKIIEKRQSVAFWCNPISGHATLYWYQQILGQGPKLLIQFQNNGVVDDSQLPKDRFSAERLKGVDSTLKIQPAKLEDSAVYLCASSIEGGWGETQYFGPGTRLLVL.

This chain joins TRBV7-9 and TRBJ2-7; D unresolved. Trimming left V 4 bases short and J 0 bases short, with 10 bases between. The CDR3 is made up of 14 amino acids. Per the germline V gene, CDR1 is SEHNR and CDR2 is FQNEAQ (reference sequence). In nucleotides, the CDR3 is TGTGCCAGCAGCTCCTCGGCGCCCTCCTACGAGCAGTACTTC. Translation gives CASSSSAPSYEQYF.

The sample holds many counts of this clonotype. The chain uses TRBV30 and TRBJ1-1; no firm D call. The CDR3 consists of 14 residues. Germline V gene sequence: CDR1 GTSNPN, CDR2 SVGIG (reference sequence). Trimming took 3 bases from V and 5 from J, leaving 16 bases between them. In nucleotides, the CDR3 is TGTGCCTGGAGACTCAACGGGGAGGATACTGAAGCTTTCTTT. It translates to CAWRLNGEDTEAFF.

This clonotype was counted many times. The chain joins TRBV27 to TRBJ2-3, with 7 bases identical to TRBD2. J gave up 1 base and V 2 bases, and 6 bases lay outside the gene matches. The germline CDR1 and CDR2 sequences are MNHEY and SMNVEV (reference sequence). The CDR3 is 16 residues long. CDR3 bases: TGTGCCAGCAGTTTACTAGCGGCAGCAGGCACAGATACGCAGTATTTT. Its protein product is CASSLLAAAGTDTQYF.

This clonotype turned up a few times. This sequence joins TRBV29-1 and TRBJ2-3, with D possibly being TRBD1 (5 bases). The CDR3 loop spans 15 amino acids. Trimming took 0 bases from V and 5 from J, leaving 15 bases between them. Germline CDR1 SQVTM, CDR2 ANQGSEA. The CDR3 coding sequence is TGCAGCGTTGAAGAATTTGGGCAGGGAAAAGATACGCAGTATTTT. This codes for CSVEEFGQGKDTQYF.

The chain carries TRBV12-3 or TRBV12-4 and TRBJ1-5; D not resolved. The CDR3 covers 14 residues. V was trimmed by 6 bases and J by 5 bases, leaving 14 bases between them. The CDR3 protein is CASSLTVGDQPQHF. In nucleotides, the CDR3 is TGTGCCAGCAGCCTCACAGTGGGCGATCAGCCCCAGCATTTT.

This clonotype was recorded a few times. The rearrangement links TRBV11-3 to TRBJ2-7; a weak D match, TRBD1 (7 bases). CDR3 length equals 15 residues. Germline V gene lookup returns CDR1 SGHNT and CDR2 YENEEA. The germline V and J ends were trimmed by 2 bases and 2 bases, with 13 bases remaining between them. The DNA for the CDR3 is TGTGCCAGCAGCTTAAAACAGGGGACTCCCTACGAGCAGTACTTC. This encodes CASSLKQGTPYEQYF.

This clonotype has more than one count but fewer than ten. The CDR3 sequence is CSAVIWGTRYNEQFF. In nucleotides, the CDR3 is TGCAGTGCTGTCATTTGGGGGACAAGATACAATGAGCAGTTCTTC. The V and J genes are TRBV20-1 and TRBJ2-1; possibly TRBD1 for D (6 bases). V was trimmed by 5 bases and J by 4 bases, leaving 18 bases between them. This CDR3 contains 15 residues. Germline values: CDR1 DFQATT, CDR2 SNEGSKA (reference sequence).

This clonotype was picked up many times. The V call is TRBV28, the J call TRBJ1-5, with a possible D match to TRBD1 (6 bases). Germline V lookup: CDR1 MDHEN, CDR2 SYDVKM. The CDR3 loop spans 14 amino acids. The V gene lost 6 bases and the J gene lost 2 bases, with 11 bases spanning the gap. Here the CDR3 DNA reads TGTGCCAGCAGGTGGGACAACGGCAATCAGCCCCAGCATTTT. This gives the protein CASRWDNGNQPQHF.

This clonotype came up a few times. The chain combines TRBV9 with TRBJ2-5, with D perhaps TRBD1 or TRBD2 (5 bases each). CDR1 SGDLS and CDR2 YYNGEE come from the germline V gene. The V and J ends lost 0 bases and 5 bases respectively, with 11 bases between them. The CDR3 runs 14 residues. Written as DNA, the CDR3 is TGTGCCAGCAGCGTAGGGGGGATAGGGGAGACCCAGTACTTC. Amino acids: CASSVGGIGETQYF.

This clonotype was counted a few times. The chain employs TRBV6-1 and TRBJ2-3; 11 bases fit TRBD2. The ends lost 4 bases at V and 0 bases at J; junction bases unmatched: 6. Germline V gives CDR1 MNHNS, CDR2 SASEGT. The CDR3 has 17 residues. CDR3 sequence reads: CASSGGLAERSTDTQYF. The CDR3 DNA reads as TGTGCCAGCAGTGGGGGACTAGCGGAGAGAAGCACAGATACGCAGTATTTT.

The CDR3 is CASSTTKSSYEQYF. In DNA, the CDR3 is TGTGCCAGCAGTACGACGAAGAGTTCCTACGAGCAGTACTTC. The chain carries TRBV6-1 and TRBJ2-7, with no clear D. The germline V and J ends were trimmed by 5 bases and 1 base, with 12 bases remaining between them. The CDR3 runs to 14 residues. Germline V gives CDR1 MNHNS, CDR2 SASEGT.

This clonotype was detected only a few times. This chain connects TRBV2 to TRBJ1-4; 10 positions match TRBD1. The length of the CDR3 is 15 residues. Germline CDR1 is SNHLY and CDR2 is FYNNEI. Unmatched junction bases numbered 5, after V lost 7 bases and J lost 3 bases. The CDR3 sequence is CASIRQGAANEKLFF. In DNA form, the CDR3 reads TGTGCCAGCATTCGACAGGGGGCGGCTAATGAAAAACTGTTTTTT.

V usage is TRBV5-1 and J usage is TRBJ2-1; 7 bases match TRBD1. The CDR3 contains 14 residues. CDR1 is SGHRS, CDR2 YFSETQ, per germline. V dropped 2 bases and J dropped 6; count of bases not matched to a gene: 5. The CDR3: CASSLGDSSNEQFF. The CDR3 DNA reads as TGCGCCAGCAGCTTAGGGGACAGCTCCAATGAGCAGTTCTTC.

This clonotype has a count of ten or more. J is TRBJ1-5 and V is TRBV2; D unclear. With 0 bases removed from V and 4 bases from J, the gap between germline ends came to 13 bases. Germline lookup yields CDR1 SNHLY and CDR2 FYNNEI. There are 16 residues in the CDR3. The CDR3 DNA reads TGTGCCAGCAGTGAAGCGCGGCCCGGTGGGAATCAGCCCCAGCATTTT. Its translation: CASSEARPGGNQPQHF.

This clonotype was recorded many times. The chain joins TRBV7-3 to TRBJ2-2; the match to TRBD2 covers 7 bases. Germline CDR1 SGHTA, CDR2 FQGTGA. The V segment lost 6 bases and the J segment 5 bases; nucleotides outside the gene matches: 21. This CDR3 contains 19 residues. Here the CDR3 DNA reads TGTGCCAGCAGTCCTAGCTTCGGAGTGGTGGGGCGGGGGACCGGGGAGCTGTTTTTT. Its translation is CASSPSFGVVGRGTGELFF. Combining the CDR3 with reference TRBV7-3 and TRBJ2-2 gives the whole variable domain GAGVSQTPSNKVTEKGKYVELRCDPISGHTALYWYRQSLGQGPEFLIYFQGTGAADDSGLPNDRFFAVRPEGSVSTLKIQRTERGDSAVYLCASSPSFGVVGRGTGELFFGEGSRLTVL.

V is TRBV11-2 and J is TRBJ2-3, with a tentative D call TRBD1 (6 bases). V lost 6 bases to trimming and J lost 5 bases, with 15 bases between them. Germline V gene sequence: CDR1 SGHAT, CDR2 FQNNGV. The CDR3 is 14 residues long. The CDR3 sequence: CASRPGTRGDTQYF. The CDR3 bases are TGTGCCAGCAGACCCGGGACCAGGGGAGATACGCAGTATTTT.

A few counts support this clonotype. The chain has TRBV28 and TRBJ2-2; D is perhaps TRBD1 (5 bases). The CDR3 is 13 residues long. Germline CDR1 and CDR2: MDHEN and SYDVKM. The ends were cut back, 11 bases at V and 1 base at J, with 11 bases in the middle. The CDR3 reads CAGLTENTGELFF. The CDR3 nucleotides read TGTGCCGGCTTGACAGAGAACACCGGGGAGCTGTTTTTT.

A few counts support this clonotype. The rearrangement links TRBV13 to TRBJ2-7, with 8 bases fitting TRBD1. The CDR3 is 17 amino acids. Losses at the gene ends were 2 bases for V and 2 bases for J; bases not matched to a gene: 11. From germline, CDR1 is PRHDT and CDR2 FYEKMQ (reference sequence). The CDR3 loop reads CASSLQTTGTGTYEQYF. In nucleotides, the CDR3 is TGTGCCAGCAGCTTACAGACGACCGGGACAGGAACCTACGAGCAGTACTTC.

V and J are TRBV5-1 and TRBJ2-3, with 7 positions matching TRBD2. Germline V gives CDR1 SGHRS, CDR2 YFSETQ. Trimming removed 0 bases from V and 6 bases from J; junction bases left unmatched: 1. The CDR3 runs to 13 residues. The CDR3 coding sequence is TGCGCCAGCAGCTTGGCGGGAGGTGATACGCAGTATTTT. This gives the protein CASSLAGGDTQYF.

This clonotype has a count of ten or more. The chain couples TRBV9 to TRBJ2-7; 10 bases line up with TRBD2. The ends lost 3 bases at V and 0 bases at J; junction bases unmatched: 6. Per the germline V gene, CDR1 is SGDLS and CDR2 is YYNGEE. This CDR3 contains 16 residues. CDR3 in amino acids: CASSEGLAPSSYEQYF. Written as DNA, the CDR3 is TGTGCCAGCAGCGAGGGACTAGCGCCGAGCTCCTACGAGCAGTACTTC.

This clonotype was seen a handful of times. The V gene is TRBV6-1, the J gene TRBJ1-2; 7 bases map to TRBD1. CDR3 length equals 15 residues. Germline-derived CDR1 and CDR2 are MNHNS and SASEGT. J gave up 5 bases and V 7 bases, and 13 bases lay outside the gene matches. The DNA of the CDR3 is TGTGCCAGCAATAACAGGGGTCTTCCCACTTATGGCTACACCTTC. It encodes CASNNRGLPTYGYTF.

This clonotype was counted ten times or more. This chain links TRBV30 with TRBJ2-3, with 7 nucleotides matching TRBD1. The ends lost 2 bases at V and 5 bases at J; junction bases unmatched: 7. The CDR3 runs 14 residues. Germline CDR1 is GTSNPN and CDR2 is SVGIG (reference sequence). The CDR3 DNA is TGTGCCTGGAGTCTGACAGGGATGGGAGATACGCAGTATTTT. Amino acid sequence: CAWSLTGMGDTQYF.

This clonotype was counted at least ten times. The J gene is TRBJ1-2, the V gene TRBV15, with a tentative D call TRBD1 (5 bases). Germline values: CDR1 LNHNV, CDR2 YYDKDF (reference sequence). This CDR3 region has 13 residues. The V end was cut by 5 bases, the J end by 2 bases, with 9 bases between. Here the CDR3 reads CATSPRANYGYTF. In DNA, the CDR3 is TGTGCCACCAGCCCCAGGGCCAACTATGGCTACACCTTC.

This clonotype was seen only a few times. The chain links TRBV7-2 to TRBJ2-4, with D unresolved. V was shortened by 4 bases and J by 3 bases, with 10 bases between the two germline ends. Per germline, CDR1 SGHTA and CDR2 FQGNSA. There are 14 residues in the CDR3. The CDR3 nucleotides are TGTGCCAGCAGCTCCGATTTTATCAAAAACATTCAGTACTTC. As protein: CASSSDFIKNIQYF.

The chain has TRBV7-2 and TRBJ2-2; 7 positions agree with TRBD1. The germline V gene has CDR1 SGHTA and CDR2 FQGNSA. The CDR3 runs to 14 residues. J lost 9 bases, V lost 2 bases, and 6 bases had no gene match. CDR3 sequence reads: CASSLLGRGRELFF. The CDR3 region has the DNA TGTGCCAGCAGCTTATTGGGCAGGGGGAGGGAGCTGTTTTTT.

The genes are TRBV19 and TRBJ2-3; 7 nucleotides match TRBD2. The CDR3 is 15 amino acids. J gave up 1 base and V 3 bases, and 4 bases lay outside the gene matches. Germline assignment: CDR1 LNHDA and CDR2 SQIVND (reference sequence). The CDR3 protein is CASSMFLAGTDTQYF. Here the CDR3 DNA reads TGTGCCAGTAGTATGTTCCTAGCGGGCACAGATACGCAGTATTTT.

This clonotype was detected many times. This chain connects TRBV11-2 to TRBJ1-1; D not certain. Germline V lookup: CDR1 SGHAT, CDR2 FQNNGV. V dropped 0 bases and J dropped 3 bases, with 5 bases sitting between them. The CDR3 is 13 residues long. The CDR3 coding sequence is TGTGCCAGCAGCTTAGAGGAATACACTGAAGCTTTCTTT. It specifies CASSLEEYTEAFF.

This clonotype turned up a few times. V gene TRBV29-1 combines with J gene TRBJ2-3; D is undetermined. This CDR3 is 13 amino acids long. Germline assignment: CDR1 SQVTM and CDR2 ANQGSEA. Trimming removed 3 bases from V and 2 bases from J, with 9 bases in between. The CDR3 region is CSVDGPYTDTQYF. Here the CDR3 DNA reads TGCAGCGTTGATGGTCCCTACACAGATACGCAGTATTTT.

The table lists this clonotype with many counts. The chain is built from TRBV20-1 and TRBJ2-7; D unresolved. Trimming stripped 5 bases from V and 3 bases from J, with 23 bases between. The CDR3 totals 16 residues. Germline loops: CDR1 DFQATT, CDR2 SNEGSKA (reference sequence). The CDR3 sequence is CSAPSGFATLDYEQYF. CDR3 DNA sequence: TGCAGTGCTCCCTCCGGATTCGCCACCTTGGACTACGAGCAGTACTTC.